A selection of T cell receptor beta chains follows, all from one sample in a study of early T cells in non-severe SARS-CoV-2 infection. A single record per CDR3 protein comes from TCRdb applying MiXCR to the 5' RACE reads. The sample contains 80,000 to 95,000 distinct CDR3 sequences, 13% to 15% of which appear only once. The sample comprised whole blood. The receptor set was obtained from an adult who was a healthcare worker with PCR-confirmed SARS-CoV-2 infection or an uninfected control (not recorded which). Both conserved end residues are part of each CDR3. The order of the fields is J gene, clone size, V gene, D gene, CDR3 DNA, CDR3 protein. A D gene is named only where the DNA matches it firmly. Expanded clones are given a class, and other clones once, few, many or no size at all.

J gene: TRBJ2-7; clone size: few; V gene: TRBV12-3/TRBV12-4; D gene: .; CDR3 DNA: TGTGCCAGCAGGCGTCCCGGGCCTGGGGACGAGCAGTACTTC; CDR3 protein: CASRRPGPGDEQYF
J gene: TRBJ1-1; clone size: .; V gene: TRBV11-2; D gene: .; CDR3 DNA: TGTGCCAGCAGCCCGACACCGGGGAACCTGAACACTGAAGCTTTCTTT; CDR3 protein: CASSPTPGNLNTEAFF
J gene: TRBJ2-7; clone size: many; V gene: TRBV29-1; D gene: .; CDR3 DNA: TGCAGCGTTGAAGCAGACACTTCCTACGAGCAGTACTTC; CDR3 protein: CSVEADTSYEQYF
J gene: TRBJ2-2; clone size: few; V gene: TRBV11-2; D gene: TRBD1; CDR3 DNA: TGTGCCAGCAGCTTAGAACAGGGGCGACCCCCCGGGGAGCTGTTTTTT; CDR3 protein: CASSLEQGRPPGELFF
J gene: TRBJ2-1; clone size: .; V gene: TRBV3-1; D gene: TRBD1; CDR3 DNA: TGTGCCAGCAGCCGTGACAGGGGGCCCTACAATGAGCAGTTCTTC; CDR3 protein: CASSRDRGPYNEQFF
J gene: TRBJ2-1; clone size: .; V gene: TRBV2; D gene: TRBD1; CDR3 DNA: TGTGCCAGCAGAGAAGACAGGGCTTCTCACAATGAGCAGTTCTTC; CDR3 protein: CASREDRASHNEQFF
J gene: TRBJ2-3; clone size: .; V gene: TRBV10-3; D gene: .; CDR3 DNA: TGTGCCACTCAGAGGGGCCGCCCGGCGGATACGCAGTATTTT; CDR3 protein: CATQRGRPADTQYF
J gene: TRBJ2-6; clone size: few; V gene: TRBV5-5; D gene: .; CDR3 DNA: TGTGCCAGCAGCTTGGGACTCCTCTCTGGGGCCAACGTCCTGACTTTC; CDR3 protein: CASSLGLLSGANVLTF
J gene: TRBJ1-1; clone size: few; V gene: TRBV2; D gene: .; CDR3 DNA: TGTGCCAGCGGGTCTGCTGAAGCTTTCTTT; CDR3 protein: CASGSAEAFF
J gene: TRBJ1-2; clone size: few; V gene: TRBV4-3; D gene: .; CDR3 DNA: TGCGCCAGCAGCTTACGGACAGCCGTCTATGGCTACACCTTC; CDR3 protein: CASSLRTAVYGYTF
J gene: TRBJ2-7; clone size: .; V gene: TRBV12-3/TRBV12-4; D gene: .; CDR3 DNA: TGTGCCAGCAGTGTGGGACTGGGAGAAGGCTACGAGCAGTACTTC; CDR3 protein: CASSVGLGEGYEQYF
J gene: TRBJ2-5; clone size: few; V gene: TRBV5-1; D gene: .; CDR3 DNA: TGCGCCAGCAGCGGTGACATTGTGGCCCAGTACTTC; CDR3 protein: CASSGDIVAQYF
J gene: TRBJ2-5; clone size: many; V gene: TRBV7-9; D gene: TRBD1; CDR3 DNA: TGTGCCAGCAGCCCGACAGGGGGTGCGGAGACCCAGTACTTC; CDR3 protein: CASSPTGGAETQYF
J gene: TRBJ1-1; clone size: .; V gene: TRBV7-9; D gene: .; CDR3 DNA: TGTGCCAGCAGCTTCGGGACGCTGAACACTGAAGCTTTCTTT; CDR3 protein: CASSFGTLNTEAFF
J gene: TRBJ1-4; clone size: .; V gene: TRBV27; D gene: .; CDR3 DNA: TGTGCCAGCAGTGGACAGCCAACTAATGAAAAACTGTTTTTT; CDR3 protein: CASSGQPTNEKLFF
J gene: TRBJ2-6; clone size: many; V gene: TRBV20-1; D gene: .; CDR3 DNA: TGCAGTGCTAGAGCCCTAACAGGGTTTGGGGCCAACGTCCTGACTTTC; CDR3 protein: CSARALTGFGANVLTF
J gene: TRBJ2-3; clone size: few; V gene: TRBV9; D gene: .; CDR3 DNA: TGTGCCAGCAGCGTAGCTCCAGACACAGATACGCAGTATTTT; CDR3 protein: CASSVAPDTDTQYF
J gene: TRBJ2-5; clone size: few; V gene: TRBV5-6; D gene: .; CDR3 DNA: TGTGCCAGCAGCCCGCTCTATGAGGGCGAGGAGACCCAGTACTTC; CDR3 protein: CASSPLYEGEETQYF
J gene: TRBJ1-2; clone size: .; V gene: TRBV29-1; D gene: .; CDR3 DNA: TGCAGCGTTGAAACCCGGCAGGCCAACTATGGCTACACCTTC; CDR3 protein: CSVETRQANYGYTF
J gene: TRBJ2-5; clone size: .; V gene: TRBV7-2; D gene: .; CDR3 DNA: TGTGCCAGCAGCCTTCAAGAGAGCCAGTACTTC; CDR3 protein: CASSLQESQYF
J gene: TRBJ1-4; clone size: .; V gene: TRBV12-3/TRBV12-4; D gene: .; CDR3 DNA: TGTGCCAGCAGTTTCAGCAGCATTGCAACTAATGAAAAACTGTTTTTT; CDR3 protein: CASSFSSIATNEKLFF
J gene: TRBJ2-2; clone size: few; V gene: TRBV12-3/TRBV12-4; D gene: .; CDR3 DNA: TGTGCCAGCAGTTTTAAGGGCACCGGGGAGCTGTTTTTT; CDR3 protein: CASSFKGTGELFF
J gene: TRBJ2-3; clone size: few; V gene: TRBV11-3; D gene: TRBD2; CDR3 DNA: TGTGCCCCCAGAGATCCCCGGCGGGGGTGCACAGATACGCAGTATTTT; CDR3 protein: CAPRDPRRGCTDTQYF
J gene: TRBJ1-5; clone size: few; V gene: TRBV3-1; D gene: .; CDR3 DNA: TGTGCCAGCAGCCAAGGTGTGGGGGCGCCTCAGCCCCAGCATTTT; CDR3 protein: CASSQGVGAPQPQHF
J gene: TRBJ2-1; clone size: .; V gene: TRBV7-6; D gene: .; CDR3 DNA: TGTGCCAGCAGCGGGGGGACGGGGGTAAGCTCCTACAATGAGCAGTTCTTC; CDR3 protein: CASSGGTGVSSYNEQFF
J gene: TRBJ1-2; clone size: many; V gene: TRBV5-1; D gene: .; CDR3 DNA: TGCGCCAGCAGCTCAGGGGCAAACTATGGCTACACCTTC; CDR3 protein: CASSSGANYGYTF
J gene: TRBJ2-3; clone size: .; V gene: TRBV20-1; D gene: .; CDR3 DNA: TGCAGTGCCGCGCCGGGCCGGAGCACAGATACGCAGTATTTT; CDR3 protein: CSAAPGRSTDTQYF
J gene: TRBJ2-1; clone size: few; V gene: TRBV9; D gene: TRBD2; CDR3 DNA: TGTGCCAGCAGCGTAGGACTAGCGGGGGATGTGCAGTTCTTC; CDR3 protein: CASSVGLAGDVQFF
J gene: TRBJ2-7; clone size: .; V gene: TRBV5-1; D gene: .; CDR3 DNA: TGCGCCAGCACCCCAAGTTCCTACGACGCCTACGAGCAGTACTTC; CDR3 protein: CASTPSSYDAYEQYF
J gene: TRBJ1-6; clone size: once; V gene: TRBV28; D gene: .; CDR3 DNA: TGTGCCAGCAGTCTCCCATGGGGGACGGTCATTTCACCCCTCCACTTT; CDR3 protein: CASSLPWGTVISPLHF
J gene: TRBJ2-2; clone size: .; V gene: TRBV28; D gene: .; CDR3 DNA: TGTGCCAGCAGTCCCCGGCCCGGGGAGCTGTTTTTT; CDR3 protein: CASSPRPGELFF
J gene: TRBJ2-3; clone size: many; V gene: TRBV6-2/TRBV6-3; D gene: .; CDR3 DNA: TGTGCCAGCAGTAAGGACACAGATACGCAGTATTTT; CDR3 protein: CASSKDTDTQYF
J gene: TRBJ1-1; clone size: few; V gene: TRBV12-3/TRBV12-4; D gene: .; CDR3 DNA: TGTGCCAGCAGTTCAGGGATAGGCACTGAAGCTTTCTTT; CDR3 protein: CASSSGIGTEAFF
J gene: TRBJ2-7; clone size: few; V gene: TRBV28; D gene: TRBD1; CDR3 DNA: TGTGCCAGCAGCACTGGACAGGGCTCCTACGAGCAGTACTTC; CDR3 protein: CASSTGQGSYEQYF
J gene: TRBJ2-1; clone size: .; V gene: TRBV6-1; D gene: .; CDR3 DNA: TGTGCCAGCAGTGAACAGTTAAACAATGAGCAGTTCTTC; CDR3 protein: CASSEQLNNEQFF
J gene: TRBJ2-3; clone size: .; V gene: TRBV10-2; D gene: .; CDR3 DNA: TGCGCCAGCAGTGAGTCCAGGACACAAGGCACAGATACGCAGTATTTT; CDR3 protein: CASSESRTQGTDTQYF
J gene: TRBJ2-1; clone size: .; V gene: TRBV4-2; D gene: TRBD2; CDR3 DNA: TGTGCCAGCAGCCAAGGACTAGCGGGGGGGCGGTCCTACAATGAGCAGTTCTTC; CDR3 protein: CASSQGLAGGRSYNEQFF
J gene: TRBJ2-1; clone size: .; V gene: TRBV28; D gene: TRBD2; CDR3 DNA: TGTGCCAGCAGTTTCTCGGGGGGGCCGAGGAATGAGCAGTTCTTC; CDR3 protein: CASSFSGGPRNEQFF
J gene: TRBJ1-5; clone size: .; V gene: TRBV6-2/TRBV6-3; D gene: .; CDR3 DNA: TGTGCCAGCAGCCCCGACGGAAATCAGCCCCAGCATTTT; CDR3 protein: CASSPDGNQPQHF
J gene: TRBJ1-2; clone size: few; V gene: TRBV28; D gene: .; CDR3 DNA: TGTGCCAGCAGTTTTAGTTTTAGTGGCTACACCTTC; CDR3 protein: CASSFSFSGYTF
J gene: TRBJ1-6; clone size: .; V gene: TRBV6-5; D gene: .; CDR3 DNA: TGTGCCAGCAGTTACATCTCTAATTCACCCCTCCACTTT; CDR3 protein: CASSYISNSPLHF
J gene: TRBJ2-7; clone size: .; V gene: TRBV30; D gene: .; CDR3 DNA: TGTGCCTGGAGTGGGGTGGCGGGCGAGCAGTACTTC; CDR3 protein: CAWSGVAGEQYF
J gene: TRBJ2-1; clone size: few; V gene: TRBV6-2/TRBV6-3; D gene: TRBD1; CDR3 DNA: TGTGCCAGCAGTCAGGACAGGGCCCCCCTTCAATACAATGAGCAGTTCTTC; CDR3 protein: CASSQDRAPLQYNEQFF
J gene: TRBJ2-7; clone size: .; V gene: TRBV6-5; D gene: .; CDR3 DNA: TGTGCCAGCAGTTACGACAGAATCTACGAGCAGTACTTC; CDR3 protein: CASSYDRIYEQYF
J gene: TRBJ2-7; clone size: few; V gene: TRBV6-1; D gene: .; CDR3 DNA: TGTGCCAGCAGTGAGGGGAAATCGGGGTCCTACGAGCAGTACTTC; CDR3 protein: CASSEGKSGSYEQYF
J gene: TRBJ1-5; clone size: many; V gene: TRBV9; D gene: .; CDR3 DNA: TGTGCCAGCAGCTCCCGGACGGGGGATCAGCCCCAGCATTTT; CDR3 protein: CASSSRTGDQPQHF
J gene: TRBJ1-1; clone size: .; V gene: TRBV29-1; D gene: .; CDR3 DNA: TGCAGCGTTTGTCCCACTTCGAACACTGAAGCTTTCTTT; CDR3 protein: CSVCPTSNTEAFF
J gene: TRBJ1-2; clone size: few; V gene: TRBV12-3/TRBV12-4; D gene: TRBD1; CDR3 DNA: TGTGCCAGCAGTTTACGCCCAGACAGGGGTGGCTACACCTTC; CDR3 protein: CASSLRPDRGGYTF
J gene: TRBJ2-3; clone size: .; V gene: TRBV3-1; D gene: .; CDR3 DNA: TGTGCCAGCAGCCAAGATCGCGGACCCCAGAATACGCAGTATTTT; CDR3 protein: CASSQDRGPQNTQYF
J gene: TRBJ1-6; clone size: many; V gene: TRBV18; D gene: .; CDR3 DNA: TGTGCCAGCTCACAGGGCAATTCACCCCTCCACTTT; CDR3 protein: CASSQGNSPLHF
J gene: TRBJ2-3; clone size: few; V gene: TRBV5-5; D gene: TRBD1; CDR3 DNA: TGTGCCAGCAGCCCCCGACAGGGTTTTCGAAATACGCAGTATTTT; CDR3 protein: CASSPRQGFRNTQYF
J gene: TRBJ1-1; clone size: many; V gene: TRBV6-5; D gene: .; CDR3 DNA: TGTGCCAGCAGTTATTCGGCCTACACTGAAGCTTTCTTT; CDR3 protein: CASSYSAYTEAFF
J gene: TRBJ1-5; clone size: once; V gene: TRBV7-9; D gene: .; CDR3 DNA: TGTGCCAGCAGCTTAGGAGACACTAGCAATCAGCCCCAGCATTTT; CDR3 protein: CASSLGDTSNQPQHF